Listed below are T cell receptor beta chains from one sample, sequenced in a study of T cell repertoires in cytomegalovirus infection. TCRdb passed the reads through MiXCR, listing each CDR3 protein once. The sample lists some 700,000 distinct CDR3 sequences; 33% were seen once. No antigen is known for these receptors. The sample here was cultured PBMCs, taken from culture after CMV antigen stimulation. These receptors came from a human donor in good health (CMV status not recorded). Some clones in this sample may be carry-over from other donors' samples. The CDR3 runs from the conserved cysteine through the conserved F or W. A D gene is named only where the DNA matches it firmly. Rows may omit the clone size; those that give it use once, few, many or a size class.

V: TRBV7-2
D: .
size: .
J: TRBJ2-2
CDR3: CASSLLPRAMGGELFF
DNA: TGTGCCAGCAGCTTACTCCCCAGGGCCATGGGCGGGGAGCTGTTTTTT

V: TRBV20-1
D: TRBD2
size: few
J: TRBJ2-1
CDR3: CSARWAGGNYNEQFF
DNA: TGCAGTGCTAGATGGGCGGGGGGGAACTACAATGAGCAGTTCTTC

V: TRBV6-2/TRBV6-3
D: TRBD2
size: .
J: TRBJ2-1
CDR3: CASSTSSGRVYNEQFF
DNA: TGTGCCAGCAGTACGTCTAGCGGGAGGGTTTACAATGAGCAGTTCTTC

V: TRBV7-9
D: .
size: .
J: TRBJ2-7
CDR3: CASRDGGSYEQYF
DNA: TGTGCCAGCAGGGACGGGGGATCCTACGAGCAGTACTTC

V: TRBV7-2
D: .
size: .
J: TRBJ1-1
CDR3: CASSSAGRLNTEAFF
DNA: TGTGCCAGCAGCTCAGCGGGCCGCTTGAACACTGAAGCTTTCTTT

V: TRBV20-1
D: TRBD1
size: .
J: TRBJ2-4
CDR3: CSASFGTGFYLAKNIQYF
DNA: TGCAGTGCCTCATTCGGGACAGGGTTCTACCTAGCCAAAAACATTCAGTACTTC

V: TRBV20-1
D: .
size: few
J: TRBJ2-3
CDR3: CSAPSSSADTQYF
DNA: TGCAGTGCCCCTAGCAGTTCAGCAGATACGCAGTATTTT

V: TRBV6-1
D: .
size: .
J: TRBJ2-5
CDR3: CASNDRYQETQYF
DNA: TGTGCCAGCAACGACAGGTACCAAGAGACCCAGTACTTC

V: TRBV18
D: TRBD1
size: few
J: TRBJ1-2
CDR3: CASSMDRAGYGYTF
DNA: TGTGCCAGCTCGATGGACAGGGCGGGTTATGGCTACACCTTC

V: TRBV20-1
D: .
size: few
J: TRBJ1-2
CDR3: CSAIVSGVVYGYTF
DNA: TGCAGTGCCATAGTATCGGGGGTGGTCTATGGCTACACCTTC

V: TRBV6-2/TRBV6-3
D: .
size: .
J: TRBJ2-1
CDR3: CASSYPDEQFF
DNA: TGTGCCAGCAGTTACCCGGATGAGCAGTTCTTC

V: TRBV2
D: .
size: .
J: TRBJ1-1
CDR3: CASSVEGSNTEAFF
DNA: TGTGCCAGCAGTGTAGAGGGTTCGAACACTGAAGCTTTCTTT

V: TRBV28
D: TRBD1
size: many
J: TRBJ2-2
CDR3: CASSLSGGTGELFF
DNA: TGTGCCAGCAGCTTATCAGGGGGCACCGGGGAGCTGTTTTTT

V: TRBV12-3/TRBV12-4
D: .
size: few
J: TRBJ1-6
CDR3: CASSLTRAVFRSPLHF
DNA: TGTGCCAGCAGTTTAACTCGAGCCGTCTTCCGATCACCCCTCCACTTT